This note documents a single T cell receptor beta chain sequence. Its specificity is unknown. Sequenced by immunoSEQ multiplex PCR; TCRdb stores in-frame clones only, minus some. The profile covers some 80,000 clones, with more than 75% appearing a single time and around 0.56% taken by the ten largest. The CDR3 loop spans 14 amino acids. Germline CDR1 reads MNHEY; CDR2 reads SVGAGI. V lost 4 bases and J lost 5, with 12 bases in between. The data originate from a study of OX40 agonist ivuxolimab in advanced cancers. Study in general: The study treated patients with ivuxolimab, an agonistic anti-OX40 (CD134) antibody. Three patients, one with hepatocellular carcinoma and two with cutaneous melanoma, responded partially.

Study conclusions and caveats: With doses of 0.1 to 3.0 mg/kg, CD4+ and CD8+ blood T cells had undergone clonal expansion by week 6. Expanded clones were, on average, more numerous in CD8+ T cells than in CD4+.

This receptor was obtained from an adult with an advanced solid tumor such as melanoma, head and neck, liver or kidney cancer. This rearrangement joins TRBV6-5 to TRBJ2-4; no clear D gene. This specimen was CD4+ or CD8+ T cells sorted from blood, taken in a trial of the OX40 agonist ivuxolimab. CDR3 region: CASSFSVNENIQYF. As DNA, the CDR3 is TGTGCCAGCAGTTTCAGTGTTAACGAAAACATTCAGTACTTC.